The 25 T cell receptor beta chains in this list originate from one sample, sequenced in a study of blood T cell repertoires in COVID-19. Assay used: immunoSEQ multiplex PCR; TCRdb lists only in-frame clones, some missing. In the table there are 55,000 to 70,000 clones, about 79% of which are singletons. Sample: peripheral blood. These receptors were obtained from a human donor in a cohort sampled during active COVID-19.

The genes are TRBV7-9 and TRBJ1-2, with TRBD1 matching 8 bases. The CDR3 extends over 13 amino acids. Germline values: CDR1 SEHNR, CDR2 FQNEAQ (reference sequence). With V trimmed by 6 bases and J by 8 bases, 8 bases remained unmatched. CDR3 in amino acids: CASSPGQGQGYTF. In DNA, the CDR3 is TGTGCCAGCAGTCCCGGACAGGGCCAGGGCTACACCTTC.

The V gene is TRBV19, the J gene TRBJ2-7; TRBD1 aligns across 9 bases. Per germline, CDR1 LNHDA and CDR2 SQIVND (reference sequence). Trimming cost V 2 bases and J 1 base; bases outside gene matches: 3. The CDR3 has 15 amino acids. CDR3 nucleotides: TGTGCCAGTAGTATATCCGGGACAGGGTCCTACGAGCAGTACTTC. Amino acid sequence: CASSISGTGSYEQYF.

The chain combines TRBV5-6 with TRBJ2-5; 7 bases fit TRBD1. CDR1 and CDR2 from the germline V gene are SGHDT and YYEEEE. The trim removed 4 bases at V and 6 bases at J, leaving 6 bases unmatched. CDR3 size: 13 residues. CDR3 bases: TGTGCCAGCAGCGGGACAGCCATGAAGACCCAGTACTTC. It encodes CASSGTAMKTQYF.

The chain couples TRBV5-5 to TRBJ1-5, with no clear D. The CDR3 runs 16 residues. CDR1 is SGHKS and CDR2 is YYEKEE in the germline V gene (reference sequence). The ends were cut back, 4 bases at V and 5 bases at J, with 19 bases in the middle. The CDR3 DNA reads as TGTGCCAGCAGCCCCCTCCCGGGAACAAAGTATCAGCCCCAGCATTTT. Protein product: CASSPLPGTKYQPQHF.

The gene calls are TRBV28 and TRBJ1-5; D is perhaps TRBD1 (5 bases). Germline values: CDR1 MDHEN, CDR2 SYDVKM. V lost 6 bases to trimming and J lost 6 bases, with 21 bases between them. The CDR3 covers 16 residues. Here the CDR3 reads CASSPGEGWGGQPQHF. The CDR3 bases are TGTGCCAGCAGCCCCGGGGAGGGTTGGGGCGGTCAGCCCCAGCATTTT. Based on the CDR3 plus reference TRBV28 and TRBJ1-5, the full variable domain is DVKVTQSSRYLVKRTGEKVFLECVQDMDHENMFWYRQDPGLGLRLIYFSYDVKMKEKGDIPEGYSVSREKKERFSLILESASTNQTSMYLCASSPGEGWGGQPQHFGDGTRLSIL.

J is TRBJ1-4 and V is TRBV7-2; D is ambiguous. This CDR3 is 14 amino acids long. Germline V gives CDR1 SGHTA, CDR2 FQGNSA. The V end was cut by 1 base, the J end by 5 bases, with 8 bases between. The CDR3 protein is CASSLGQLNEKLFF. CDR3 DNA sequence: TGTGCCAGCAGCTTAGGCCAGTTGAATGAAAAACTGTTTTTT.

The genes are TRBV7-6 and TRBJ2-7; TRBD1 is a possible D gene (5 bases). The length of the CDR3 is 14 residues. Looked up from germline, CDR1 is SGHVS and CDR2 is FNYEAQ. Trimming shortened V by 3 bases and J by 3 bases, and 12 bases separated the two germline ends. CDR3 in DNA: TGTGCCAGCAGCTTTTTAGGGGCAAGCTACGAGCAGTACTTC. Translated, it gives CASSFLGASYEQYF.

This clone turned up a few times. The chain is built from TRBV7-9 and TRBJ1-1; no firm D call. V was cut by 5 bases and J by 1 base, with 8 bases left in between. The CDR3 extends over 13 amino acids. Germline CDR1 reads SEHNR; CDR2 reads FQNEAQ (reference sequence). CDR3: CASSPRANTEAFF. Written as DNA, the CDR3 is TGTGCCAGCAGCCCTAGAGCGAACACTGAAGCTTTCTTT.

This chain uses TRBV27 with TRBJ1-2, with 9 bases that match TRBD1. CDR1 and CDR2 (germline): MNHEY, SMNVEV (reference sequence). J gave up 4 bases and V 9 bases, and 9 bases lay outside the gene matches. This CDR3 spans 14 amino acids. The CDR3 DNA sequence: TGTGCCAGGGAAAACAGGGGGCAAAGCTATGGCTACACCTTC. Protein product: CARENRGQSYGYTF.

V is TRBV30 and J is TRBJ2-7; D perhaps matches TRBD2 (5 bases). CDR3 size: 11 residues. Germline V gene lookup returns CDR1 GTSNPN and CDR2 SVGIG (reference sequence). Deletions cut 4 bases from V and 13 bases from J, with 17 bases between. In DNA, the CDR3 is TGTGCCTGGACCCGTGAGGGAAGATGCTACTTC. This translates into CAWTREGRCYF.

On this clone: The junction and the germline gene differ at one end; a read error may be behind it. The rearrangement links TRBV7-7 to TRBJ2-7; a weak D match, TRBD1 (6 bases). The V gene's germline CDR1 is SSHAT and CDR2 FNYEAQ (reference sequence). This CDR3 comprises 13 residues. The CDR3 is CASSRGQNYEQYF. The CDR3 DNA reads as TGTGCTAGCAGCCGTGGACAGAACTACGAGCAGTACTTC.

This clone has more than one count but fewer than ten. The chain links TRBV6-1 to TRBJ1-3; D is unresolved. The CDR3 covers 17 residues. With 0 bases removed from V and 4 bases from J, the gap between germline ends came to 16 bases. Germline V gives CDR1 MNHNS, CDR2 SASEGT. CDR3 bases: TGTGCCAGCAGTGAAGCGCTTCCTTGGTTGGGCGGAAACACCATATATTTT. Translated: CASSEALPWLGGNTIYF.

The chain recombines TRBV4-3 with TRBJ1-2; 10 bases are a match to TRBD1. V gave up 4 bases and J gave up 7 bases; unmatched junction bases: 9. Germline CDR1 LGHNA, CDR2 YSLEER. The CDR3 runs to 15 residues. CDR3 sequence (DNA): TGCGCCAGCAGCCCAAAAAGACAGGGGGCAAGTGGCTACACCTTC. This gives the protein CASSPKRQGASGYTF.

V gene TRBV12-5 combines with J gene TRBJ1-6; 7 positions match TRBD1. Trimming removed 6 bases from V and 4 bases from J; junction bases left unmatched: 3. The CDR3 has 14 residues. Germline-derived CDR1 and CDR2 are LGHNT and FRNRAP. CDR3 DNA: TGTGCTAGTGGACAGGGGAATTATAATTCACCCCTCCACTTT. Translation gives CASGQGNYNSPLHF.

V gene TRBV5-1 combines with J gene TRBJ1-1; TRBD1 is a possible D gene (5 bases). This CDR3 region has 15 residues. The V gene lost 7 bases and the J gene lost 1 base, with 17 bases spanning the gap. CDR1 SGHRS and CDR2 YFSETQ come from the germline V gene. The CDR3, as DNA: TGCGCCAGCGGGGAAGGGCGGGGACCGAACACTGAAGCTTTCTTT. Amino acid sequence: CASGEGRGPNTEAFF. The variable domain in full, with the rest retrieved from reference TRBV5-1 and TRBJ1-1, is KAGVTQTPRYLIKTRGQQVTLSCSPISGHRSVSWYQQTPGQGLQFLFEYFSETQRNKGNFPGRFSGRQFSNSRSEMNVSTLELGDSALYLCASGEGRGPNTEAFFGQGTRLTVV.

The V and J genes are TRBV5-1 and TRBJ1-5; 7 positions match TRBD1. Germline-derived CDR1 and CDR2 are SGHRS and YFSETQ. The J segment lost 7 bases and the V segment lost 0 bases, leaving 7 bases of the junction unmatched. This CDR3 is built from 15 residues. Written as DNA, the CDR3 is TGCGCCAGCAGCTTGGAAACAGGGGCGGGACAGCCCCAGCATTTT. It codes for CASSLETGAGQPQHF. The whole variable domain, remainder taken from reference TRBV5-1 and TRBJ1-5, is KAGVTQTPRYLIKTRGQQVTLSCSPISGHRSVSWYQQTPGQGLQFLFEYFSETQRNKGNFPGRFSGRQFSNSRSEMNVSTLELGDSALYLCASSLETGAGQPQHFGDGTRLSIL.

The genes are TRBV11-2 and TRBJ2-1, with 10 bases that match TRBD2. The V segment lost 1 base and the J segment 7 bases; nucleotides outside the gene matches: 13. Germline CDR1 reads SGHAT; CDR2 reads FQNNGV. The CDR3 contains 18 residues. This CDR3 reads CASSLVPGLAGERNEQFF. In nucleotides, the CDR3 is TGTGCCAGCAGCTTAGTACCGGGTCTAGCGGGAGAACGTAATGAGCAGTTCTTC.

The gene calls are TRBV7-2 and TRBJ2-7; a weak D match, TRBD2 (5 bases). Germline CDR1 reads SGHTA; CDR2 reads FQGNSA. The CDR3 is made up of 18 amino acids. V lost 1 base and J lost 3, with 22 bases in between. The DNA for the CDR3 is TGTGCCAGCAGCTTAGAAGGTCCGGGCGCGGGTGGCTTCTACGAGCAGTACTTC. It yields the protein CASSLEGPGAGGFYEQYF.

V and J are TRBV9 and TRBJ1-1; D unclear. V lost 4 bases and J lost 3, with 13 bases in between. The germline gives CDR1 SGDLS, CDR2 YYNGEE. This CDR3 has 14 residues. The CDR3 DNA reads TGTGCCAGCAGCTTTGAACTCGGGGACACTGAAGCTTTCTTT. Residues: CASSFELGDTEAFF.

The rearrangement links TRBV5-6 to TRBJ2-7; D is possibly TRBD1 (6 bases). V was pared by 0 bases and J by 7 bases, with 23 bases between. This CDR3 spans 17 amino acids. Germline loops: CDR1 SGHDT, CDR2 YYEEEE. The CDR3 region is CASSLEFRLGAYEEQYF. CDR3 bases: TGTGCCAGCAGCTTGGAATTCCGGTTGGGGGCTTACGAGGAGCAGTACTTC. Together with reference TRBV5-6 and TRBJ2-7, the CDR3 gives the full variable domain: DAGVTQSPTHLIKTRGQQVTLRCSPKSGHDTVSWYQQALGQGPQFIFQYYEEEERQRGNFPDRFSGHQFPNYSSELNVNALLLGDSALYLCASSLEFRLGAYEEQYFGPGTRLTVT.

For the CDR3, the DNA is TGTGCCAGCAGCTTATATCAGGGTTACCAGCCCCAGCATTTT. Its protein product is CASSLYQGYQPQHF. This chain joins TRBV7-2 and TRBJ1-5, with D maybe TRBD1 (5 bases). Germline V gives CDR1 SGHTA, CDR2 FQGNSA. V lost 2 bases and J lost 7, with 12 bases in between. The CDR3 is made up of 14 amino acids.

Points on this clone: The sample contains more than one DNA sequence encoding this CDR3. The chain is built from TRBV11-2 and TRBJ2-7; D is possibly TRBD1 (6 bases). Germline CDR1 is SGHAT and CDR2 is FQNNGV. Trimming removed 1 base from V and 2 bases from J, with 9 bases in between. The CDR3 length is 14 residues. The CDR3 loop is CASSLVAGAYEQYF. DNA for the CDR3: TGTGCCAGCAGCTTAGTAGCAGGGGCCTACGAGCAGTACTTC.

This chain links TRBV27 with TRBJ1-1, with D unclear. Germline loops: CDR1 MNHEY, CDR2 SMNVEV (reference sequence). V lost 5 bases, J lost 8 bases, and 18 bases lay in between. CDR3 size: 14 residues. CDR3 DNA sequence: TGTGCCAGCAGTATACTCTACGAAACGGGGGAAGCTTTCTTT. The encoded protein is CASSILYETGEAFF.

The chain is built from TRBV19 and TRBJ2-7; 13 bases line up with TRBD2. The CDR3 has 15 residues. The germline V gene has CDR1 LNHDA and CDR2 SQIVND (reference sequence). The V and J ends lost 5 bases and 2 bases, in that order; junction bases with no gene match: 3. In DNA, the CDR3 is TGTGCCAGTAGTGTACTAGCGGGGGGGACCTACGAGCAGTACTTC. Encoded protein: CASSVLAGGTYEQYF.

The gene calls are TRBV7-8 and TRBJ2-7; 11 nucleotides align to TRBD2. The CDR3 is made up of 16 amino acids. V was pared by 1 base and J by 1 base, with 3 bases of the junction left unmatched. The germline V gene encodes CDR1 SGHVS and CDR2 FQNEAQ. CDR3 sequence: CASSLVTSGISYEQYF. CDR3 DNA: TGTGCCAGCAGCTTAGTGACTAGCGGGATTTCCTACGAGCAGTACTTC.